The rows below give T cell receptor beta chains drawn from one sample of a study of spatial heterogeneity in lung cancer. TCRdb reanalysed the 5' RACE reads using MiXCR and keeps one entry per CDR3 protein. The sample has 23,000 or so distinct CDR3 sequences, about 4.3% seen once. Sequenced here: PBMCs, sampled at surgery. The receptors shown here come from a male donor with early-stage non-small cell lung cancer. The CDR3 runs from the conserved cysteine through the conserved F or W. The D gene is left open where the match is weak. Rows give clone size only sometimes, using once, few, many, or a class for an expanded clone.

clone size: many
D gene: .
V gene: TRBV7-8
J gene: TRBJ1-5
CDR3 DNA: TGTGCCAGCAGCCCACGCCGGGACTCCAATCAGCCCCAGCATTTT
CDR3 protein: CASSPRRDSNQPQHF

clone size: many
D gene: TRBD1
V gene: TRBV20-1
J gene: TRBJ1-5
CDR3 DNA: TGCAGTGCTAAACCCGGGACAGGTTATAGCAATCAGCCCCAGCATTTT
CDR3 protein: CSAKPGTGYSNQPQHF

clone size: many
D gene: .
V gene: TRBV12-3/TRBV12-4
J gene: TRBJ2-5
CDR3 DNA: TGTGCCAGCAGCCTCTCACGGGGAGTCCAAGAGACCCAGTACTTC
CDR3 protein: CASSLSRGVQETQYF

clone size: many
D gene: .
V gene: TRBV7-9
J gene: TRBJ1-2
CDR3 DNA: TGTGCCAGCAGCTTAGGTTCAGTCTATGGCTACACCTTC
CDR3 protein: CASSLGSVYGYTF

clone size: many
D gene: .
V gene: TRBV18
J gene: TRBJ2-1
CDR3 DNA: TGTGCCAGCTCACCATCGTTAGGGGAGCAGTTCTTC
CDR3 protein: CASSPSLGEQFF

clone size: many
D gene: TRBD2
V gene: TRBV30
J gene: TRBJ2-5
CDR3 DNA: TGTGCCTGGAGTGTATGGGGGGGTTGGCAAGAGACCCAGTACTTC
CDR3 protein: CAWSVWGGWQETQYF

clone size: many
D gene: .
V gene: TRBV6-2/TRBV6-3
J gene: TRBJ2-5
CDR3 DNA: TGTGCCAGTAAAAGGTCCCTAGGGGAGACCCAGTACTTC
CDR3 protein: CASKRSLGETQYF

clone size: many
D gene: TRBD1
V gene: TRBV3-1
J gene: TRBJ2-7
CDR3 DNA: TGTGCCAGCAGCCCGTACAGGGGGCCAGGGGAGCAGTACTTC
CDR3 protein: CASSPYRGPGEQYF

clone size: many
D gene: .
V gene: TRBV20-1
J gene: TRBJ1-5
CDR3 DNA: TGCAGTGCTTCCGGGACTCTTAAGAATCAGCCCCAGCATTTT
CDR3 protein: CSASGTLKNQPQHF

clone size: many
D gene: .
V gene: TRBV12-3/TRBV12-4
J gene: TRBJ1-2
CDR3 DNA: TGTGCCAGCAGGCCCACCGTTAACTATGGCTACACCTTC
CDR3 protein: CASRPTVNYGYTF

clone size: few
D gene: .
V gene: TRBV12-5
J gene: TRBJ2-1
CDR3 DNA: TGTGCTAGTGGCCCCGGGCCCGAGGGATACAATGAGCAGTTCTTC
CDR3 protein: CASGPGPEGYNEQFF

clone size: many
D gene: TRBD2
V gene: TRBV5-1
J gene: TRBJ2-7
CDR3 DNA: TGCGCCAGCAGCTTGGAACTAGCGGGAGCCTTCTCCTACGAGCAGTACTTC
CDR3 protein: CASSLELAGAFSYEQYF

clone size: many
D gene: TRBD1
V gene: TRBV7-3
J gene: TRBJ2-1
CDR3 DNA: TGTGCCAGCAGCCCATCGGGACAGGGGTCCTACAATGAGCAGTTCTTC
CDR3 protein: CASSPSGQGSYNEQFF

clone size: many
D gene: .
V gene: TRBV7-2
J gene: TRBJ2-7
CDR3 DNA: TGTGCCAGCAGCTTAGTACAGGGCTCCTACGAGCAGTACTTC
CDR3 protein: CASSLVQGSYEQYF

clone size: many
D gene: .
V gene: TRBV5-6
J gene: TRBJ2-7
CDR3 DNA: TGTGCCAGCAGGGAACGGGACGCCCGATGGCAGTACTTC
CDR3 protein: CASRERDARWQYF

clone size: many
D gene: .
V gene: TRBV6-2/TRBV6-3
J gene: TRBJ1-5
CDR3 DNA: TGTGCCAGCAGTTACCCAGGGGCGGGGTATAGCAATCAGCCCCAGCATTTT
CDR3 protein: CASSYPGAGYSNQPQHF

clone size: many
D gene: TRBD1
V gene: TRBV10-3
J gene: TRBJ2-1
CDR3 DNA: TGTGCCATCAGCCCGGGACAGGGGTTGGGTGAGCAGTTCTTC
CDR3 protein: CAISPGQGLGEQFF

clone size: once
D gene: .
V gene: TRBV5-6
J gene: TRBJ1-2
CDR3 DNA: TGTGCCAGCAGCTCATTCTATGGCTACACCTTC
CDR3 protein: CASSSFYGYTF

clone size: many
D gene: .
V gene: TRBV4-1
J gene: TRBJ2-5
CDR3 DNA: TGCGCCAGCAGCCAAGGGGCCGGGACTTCACAAGAGACCCAGTACTTC
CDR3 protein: CASSQGAGTSQETQYF

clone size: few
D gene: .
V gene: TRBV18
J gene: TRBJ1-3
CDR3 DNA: TGTGCCAGCTCACCCGACACACTCTCTGGAAACACCATATATTTT
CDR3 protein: CASSPDTLSGNTIYF

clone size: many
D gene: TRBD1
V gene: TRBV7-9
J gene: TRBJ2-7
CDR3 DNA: TGTGCCAGCAGCTTAAGGGGACAGGGGAGCAACGAGCAGTACTTC
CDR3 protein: CASSLRGQGSNEQYF

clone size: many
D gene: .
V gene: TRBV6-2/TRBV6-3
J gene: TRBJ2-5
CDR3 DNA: TGTGCCAGCAGTTACGTGGGGATCCAAGAGACCCAGTACTTC
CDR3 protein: CASSYVGIQETQYF

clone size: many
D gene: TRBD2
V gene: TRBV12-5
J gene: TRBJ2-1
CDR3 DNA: TGTGCTAGTGGTTTGTCCGGGGGGGAAAAGGGTGAGCAGTTCTTC
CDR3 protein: CASGLSGGEKGEQFF

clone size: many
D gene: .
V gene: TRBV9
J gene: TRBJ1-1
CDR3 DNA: TGTGCCAGCAGCGTAGTCGCAGGTGCAAATGAAGCTTTCTTT
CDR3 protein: CASSVVAGANEAFF

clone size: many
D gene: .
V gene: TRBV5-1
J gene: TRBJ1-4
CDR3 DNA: TGCGCCAGCAGCTTGGGCCGGGCTCGAGAAAAACTGTTTTTT
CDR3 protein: CASSLGRAREKLFF

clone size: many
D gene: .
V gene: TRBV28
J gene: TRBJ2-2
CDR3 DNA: TGTGCCAGCAGTCCTAACTCAGGGAACACCGGGGAGCTGTTTTTT
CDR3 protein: CASSPNSGNTGELFF

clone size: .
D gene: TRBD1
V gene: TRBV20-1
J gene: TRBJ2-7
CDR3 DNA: TGCAGTGCTAGAGGTTTAACAGGGGGCTACGAGCAGTACTTC
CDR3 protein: CSARGLTGGYEQYF

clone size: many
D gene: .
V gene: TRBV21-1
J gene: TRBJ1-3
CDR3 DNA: TGTGCCAGCACCATATTGATGAGTTCCTCGGAGGGAAACACCATATATTTT
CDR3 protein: CASTILMSSSEGNTIYF

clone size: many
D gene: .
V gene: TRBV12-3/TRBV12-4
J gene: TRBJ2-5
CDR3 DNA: TGTGCCAGCAGTTTACGGGGGGCAGGAGAGACCCAGTACTTC
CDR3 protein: CASSLRGAGETQYF

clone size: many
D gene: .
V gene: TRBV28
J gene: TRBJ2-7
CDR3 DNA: TGTGCCAGCAGTTCTGTCATGGGCGAGCAGTACTTC
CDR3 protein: CASSSVMGEQYF

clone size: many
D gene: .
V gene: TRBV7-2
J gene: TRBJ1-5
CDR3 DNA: TGTGCCAGCAGCTCCGGGACGGGGAATTGGCCCCAGCATTTT
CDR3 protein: CASSSGTGNWPQHF

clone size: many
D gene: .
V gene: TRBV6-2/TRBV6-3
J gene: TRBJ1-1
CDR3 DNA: TGTGCCAGCAGTTGGACGGAGAACACTGAAGCTTTCTTT
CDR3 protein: CASSWTENTEAFF

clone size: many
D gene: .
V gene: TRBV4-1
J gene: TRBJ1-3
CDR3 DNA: TGCGCCAGCAGCCAACCCACAGGACGGGGCCGTAGCTCTGGAAACACCATATATTTT
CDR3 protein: CASSQPTGRGRSSGNTIYF

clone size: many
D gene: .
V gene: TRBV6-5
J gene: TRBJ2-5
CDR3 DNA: TGTGCCAGCAGTTATGGGGCAGCACAAGAGACCCAGTACTTC
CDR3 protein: CASSYGAAQETQYF

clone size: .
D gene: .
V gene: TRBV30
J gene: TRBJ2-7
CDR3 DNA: TGTGCCTGGAGTGTACTTGGCTCCTACGAGCAGTACTTC
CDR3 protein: CAWSVLGSYEQYF

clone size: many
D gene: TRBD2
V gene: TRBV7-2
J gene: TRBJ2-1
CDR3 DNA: TGTGCCAGCAGCTTGACTAGCGGGGGGGCCAATGAGCAGTTCTTC
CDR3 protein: CASSLTSGGANEQFF

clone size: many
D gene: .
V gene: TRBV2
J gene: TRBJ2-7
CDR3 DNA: TGTGCCAGCAGTGAAGCATGGGCCTACGAGCAGTACTTC
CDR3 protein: CASSEAWAYEQYF

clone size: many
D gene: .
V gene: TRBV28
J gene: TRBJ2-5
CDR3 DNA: TGTGCCAGCAGTTTGCCTAAACCACCAGAGACCCAGTACTTC
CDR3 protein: CASSLPKPPETQYF

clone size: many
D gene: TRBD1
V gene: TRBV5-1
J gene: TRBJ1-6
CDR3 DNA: TGCGCCAGCAGCTCGAGGGGGACAGGGGGAAATTCACCCCTCCACTTT
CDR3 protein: CASSSRGTGGNSPLHF

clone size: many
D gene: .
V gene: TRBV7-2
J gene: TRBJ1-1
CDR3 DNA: TGTGCCAGCAGCCGGACCCCGGGGGTCACTGAAGCTTTCTTT
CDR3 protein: CASSRTPGVTEAFF

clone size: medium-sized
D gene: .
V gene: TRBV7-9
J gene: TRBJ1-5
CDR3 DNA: TGTGCCAGCAGCTTGTCGTGGGCAGGGGATCAGCCCCAGCATTTT
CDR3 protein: CASSLSWAGDQPQHF

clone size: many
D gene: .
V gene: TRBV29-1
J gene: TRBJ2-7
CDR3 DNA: TGCAGCGTTGAAGTTGGAGGGGCTGGGTACGAGCAGTACTTC
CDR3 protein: CSVEVGGAGYEQYF